Each of the 8 T cell receptor beta chains below was sequenced from the same sample in a study of blood T cell repertoires in COVID-19. Libraries were prepared by immunoSEQ multiplex PCR; TCRdb keeps only in-frame clonotypes and omits some of them. The data contain around 320,000 clones, 90% of them singletons. The sequenced sample was PBMCs or T cells enriched from blood (not recorded which). These receptors all come from a woman in her late teens or twenties with acute COVID-19.

The chain joins TRBV28 to TRBJ2-3, with a weak D call TRBD2 (8 bases). The V end was cut by 6 bases, the J end by 4 bases, with 20 bases between. Germline V gene data show CDR1 as MDHEN and CDR2 as SYDVKM. This CDR3 comprises 16 residues. In nucleotides, the CDR3 is TGTGCCAGCAGCCCGAACAGGGGACTAGGGGCAGATACGCAGTATTTT. It translates to CASSPNRGLGADTQYF.

This clone was recorded a few times. The chain is built from TRBV18 and TRBJ1-5, with D possibly matching TRBD1 (6 bases). The V gene's germline CDR1 is KGHSH and CDR2 LQKENI. Trimming took off 2 bases at V and 5 bases at J, with 19 bases between the two ends. The length of the CDR3 is 17 residues. This CDR3 is CASSPLAGGRAYQPQHF. DNA for the CDR3: TGTGCCAGCTCACCATTGGCTGGGGGCAGGGCTTATCAGCCCCAGCATTTT.

The rearrangement links TRBV5-1 to TRBJ2-3, with D uncertain. V lost 2 bases and J 0 bases, leaving 7 bases between the germline ends. Germline CDR1 SGHRS, CDR2 YFSETQ. The CDR3 length is 14 residues. The CDR3 sequence: CASSLRASTDTQYF. The DNA for the CDR3 is TGCGCCAGCAGCTTACGAGCTAGCACAGATACGCAGTATTTT.

The chain couples TRBV29-1 to TRBJ1-6; TRBD1 matches 7 bases. Germline CDR1 is SQVTM and CDR2 is ANQGSEA. This CDR3 contains 12 residues. CDR3 sequence (DNA): TGCGGGGCGGGACAGCCTAATTCACCCCTCCACTTT. Translated, it gives CGAGQPNSPLHF.

V usage is TRBV19 and J usage is TRBJ2-1; a possible D gene is TRBD2 (5 bases). CDR1 is LNHDA and CDR2 is SQIVND in the germline V gene (reference sequence). The germline V and J ends were trimmed by 6 bases and 9 bases, with 21 bases remaining between them. This CDR3 contains 15 residues. For the CDR3, the DNA is TGTGCCAGTAGCGTACTCAGGCTAGCCGCATTTGAGCAGTTCTTC. It specifies CASSVLRLAAFEQFF. Filled out from reference TRBV19 and TRBJ2-1, the complete variable domain reads DGGITQSPKYLFRKEGQNVTLSCEQNLNHDAMYWYRQDPGQGLRLIYYSQIVNDFQKGDIAEGYSVSREKKESFPLTVTSAQKNPTAFYLCASSVLRLAAFEQFFGPGTRLTVL.

The chain carries TRBV11-1 and TRBJ2-1; 9 positions match TRBD2. J was trimmed by 9 bases and V by 1 base; bases with no gene match: 4. CDR1 and CDR2 from the germline V gene are SGHAT and FQDESV (reference sequence). This CDR3 spans 14 amino acids. CDR3 protein: CASSLEAGGSEQFF. Here the CDR3 DNA reads TGTGCCAGCAGCTTAGAGGCGGGAGGGTCTGAGCAGTTCTTC.

This chain connects TRBV28 to TRBJ1-5; 7 positions agree with TRBD1. V lost 5 bases, J lost 0 bases, and 4 bases stayed unmatched. This CDR3 is built from 15 residues. The germline V gene encodes CDR1 MDHEN and CDR2 SYDVKM. The CDR3 spells CASSPRTGSNQPQHF. In DNA form, the CDR3 reads TGTGCCAGCAGTCCTCGGACAGGTAGCAATCAGCCCCAGCATTTT.

The V gene is TRBV30, the J gene TRBJ2-7, with D hard to call. Germline V gives CDR1 GTSNPN, CDR2 SVGIG (reference sequence). V lost 5 bases and J 6 bases, leaving 11 bases between the germline ends. The CDR3 length is 11 residues. The CDR3 DNA sequence: TGTGCCTGGGGCCCCAGAGGCGAGCAGTACTTC. Protein: CAWGPRGEQYF. The complete variable domain, with remaining parts taken from reference TRBV30 and TRBJ2-7, reads SQTIHQWPATLVQPVGSPLSLECTVEGTSNPNLYWYRQAAGRGLQLLFYSVGIGQISSEVPQNLSASRPQDRQFILSSKKLLLSDSGFYLCAWGPRGEQYFGPGTRLTVT.